These 13 T cell receptor beta chains share one sample of origin, sequenced in a study of T cells in Graves' hyperthyroidism and ophthalmopathy. RNA transcripts yielded amplified TCR beta CDR3 regions. In the first-round RT-PCR of the TCR CDR3, the HTBI primer set was used. MiXCR, run by TCRdb on the multiplex PCR reads, gives a single entry per CDR3 protein. The sample contains 350,000 to 500,000 distinct CDR3 sequences, around 13% of which appear only once. Sequenced: blood. These receptors were collected from a young woman with Graves' hyperthyroidism.

The chain's CDR3 is CASSPEAGVGSQYF. The CDR3 DNA reads TGTGCCAGCTCACCGGAGGCGGGAGTGGGCTCCCAGTACTTC. The chain combines TRBV18 with TRBJ2-5, with TRBD2 matching 7 bases. The V gene end was trimmed by 3 bases and the J gene end by 9 bases; junction bases not matched to a gene: 10. The CDR3 runs 14 residues. The germline V gene encodes CDR1 KGHSH and CDR2 LQKENI. Drawing the rest from reference TRBV18 and TRBJ2-5, the complete variable domain is NAGVMQNPRHLVRRRGQEARLRCSPMKGHSHVYWYRQLPEEGLKFMVYLQKENIIDESGMPKERFSAEFPKEGPSILRIQQVVRGDSAAYFCASSPEAGVGSQYFGPGTRLLVL.

This clonotype occurred many times. The chain joins TRBV5-1 to TRBJ1-4; no clear D gene. CDR1 is SGHRS, CDR2 YFSETQ, per germline. The CDR3 contains 19 residues. Trimming took off 4 bases at V and 0 bases at J, with 22 bases between the two ends. The CDR3 is CASSPEGGPEVATNEKLFF. DNA of the CDR3: TGCGCCAGCAGCCCGGAAGGAGGACCCGAGGTGGCAACTAATGAAAAACTGTTTTTT. Full variable domain (rest looked up from reference TRBV5-1 and TRBJ1-4): KAGVTQTPRYLIKTRGQQVTLSCSPISGHRSVSWYQQTPGQGLQFLFEYFSETQRNKGNFPGRFSGRQFSNSRSEMNVSTLELGDSALYLCASSPEGGPEVATNEKLFFGSGTQLSVL.

This clonotype was detected a few times. V and J are TRBV5-1 and TRBJ2-1; weak D call: TRBD1 (6 bases). CDR1 and CDR2 from the germline V gene are SGHRS and YFSETQ. The CDR3 is made up of 14 amino acids. The V and J ends lost 4 bases and 3 bases respectively, with 11 bases between them. In nucleotides, the CDR3 is TGCGCCAGCAGCGTTGGACAGTTCTACAATGAGCAGTTCTTC. As protein: CASSVGQFYNEQFF.

This clonotype showed up just a few times. The V call is TRBV12-3 or TRBV12-4, the J call TRBJ2-3, with 13 bases matching TRBD2. The CDR3 is made up of 18 amino acids. J was trimmed by 0 bases and V by 2 bases; bases with no gene match: 5. CDR3 loop: CASSLSTSGRASTDTQYF. The CDR3 DNA is TGTGCCAGCAGTTTATCCACTAGCGGGAGGGCTAGCACAGATACGCAGTATTTT.

A few counts support this clonotype. J is TRBJ1-2 and V is TRBV28; possibly TRBD1 for D (6 bases). Looked up from germline, CDR1 is MDHEN and CDR2 is SYDVKM. The CDR3 runs to 15 residues. V was trimmed by 3 bases and J by 3 bases, leaving 14 bases between them. CDR3 sequence: CASSFVGGRYYGYTF. CDR3 nucleotides: TGTGCCAGCAGTTTTGTTGGGGGCCGCTACTATGGCTACACCTTC.

This clonotype was counted many times. This sequence joins TRBV11-1 and TRBJ2-2, with D perhaps being TRBD1 or TRBD2 (5 bases each). In germline, CDR1 is SGHAT, CDR2 FQDESV (reference sequence). This CDR3 is 15 amino acids long. The germline V and J ends were trimmed by 0 bases and 8 bases, with 13 bases remaining between them. CDR3 sequence reads: CASSLAGPGGGELFF. The CDR3 DNA sequence: TGTGCCAGCAGCTTAGCGGGACCTGGCGGGGGGGAGCTGTTTTTT.

At least ten counts were recorded for this clonotype. This sequence joins TRBV27 and TRBJ2-7; tentatively, D is TRBD1 or TRBD2 (5 bases each). The CDR3 contains 12 residues. Germline V lookup: CDR1 MNHEY, CDR2 SMNVEV (reference sequence). V lost 6 bases and J 6 bases, leaving 12 bases between the germline ends. CDR3 sequence (DNA): TGTGCCAGCAGCTTCCCTGGGGGCGAGCAGTACTTC. This codes for CASSFPGGEQYF.

The chain links TRBV4-1 to TRBJ2-1; TRBD2 matches at 9 bases. The junction had 3 bases not matched to a gene; V was cut back by 1 base and J by 2 bases. The CDR3 contains 16 residues. Germline CDR1 MGHRA, CDR2 YSYEKL. The chain's CDR3 is CASSQGGGGTYNEQFF. DNA for the CDR3: TGCGCCAGCAGCCAAGGCGGGGGGGGGACCTACAATGAGCAGTTCTTC.

The sample holds many counts of this clonotype. The gene calls are TRBV11-2 and TRBJ2-7; D uncertain. The CDR3 loop spans 15 amino acids. V was cut by 1 base and J by 0 bases, with 10 bases left in between. CDR1 is SGHAT and CDR2 is FQNNGV in the germline V gene. Here the CDR3 DNA reads TGTGCCAGCAGCTTAGCCACGTACAGCTCCTACGAGCAGTACTTC. Translating it yields CASSLATYSSYEQYF.

The chain combines TRBV4-1 with TRBJ2-7, with no clear D. Germline V lookup: CDR1 MGHRA, CDR2 YSYEKL. Trimming removed 4 bases at V and 0 bases at J, with 13 bases between. The length of the CDR3 is 15 residues. The DNA for the CDR3 is TGCGCCAGCAGCCCAGGAATGGGTAGCTCCTACGAGCAGTACTTC. Translated: CASSPGMGSSYEQYF.

This clonotype was counted only a few times. The rearrangement joins TRBV9 to TRBJ2-5; maybe TRBD2 (5 bases). Germline assignment: CDR1 SGDLS and CDR2 YYNGEE. The CDR3 consists of 16 residues. V dropped 0 bases and J dropped 2 bases, with 14 bases sitting between them. CDR3: CASSVGRSGVQETQYF. In nucleotides, the CDR3 is TGTGCCAGCAGCGTAGGAAGGAGCGGTGTACAAGAGACCCAGTACTTC. The full variable domain, with the rest looked up from reference TRBV9 and TRBJ2-5, is DSGVTQTPKHLITATGQRVTLRCSPRSGDLSVYWYQQSLDQGLQFLIQYYNGEERAKGNILERFSAQQFPDLHSELNLSSLELGDSALYFCASSVGRSGVQETQYFGPGTRLLVL.

This clonotype was seen a handful of times. This rearrangement joins TRBV2 to TRBJ1-6; no reliable D call. Germline V gene data show CDR1 as SNHLY and CDR2 as FYNNEI. The length of the CDR3 is 16 residues. V lost 8 bases and J lost 0, with 14 bases in between. CDR3: CASGSSRSSYNSPLHF. Written as DNA, the CDR3 is TGTGCCAGCGGAAGTTCCAGGAGCTCCTATAATTCACCCCTCCACTTT.

This clonotype was seen at least ten times. The CDR3 sequence: CASSLVGDGGEQYF. The DNA of the CDR3 is TGTGCCAGCAGTTTGGTAGGGGACGGCGGTGAGCAGTACTTC. The chain uses TRBV12-3 or TRBV12-4 and TRBJ2-7; D assignment may be TRBD1 or TRBD2 (5 bases each). Trimming shortened V by 3 bases and J by 7 bases, and 16 bases separated the two germline ends. CDR3 length: 14 amino acids.